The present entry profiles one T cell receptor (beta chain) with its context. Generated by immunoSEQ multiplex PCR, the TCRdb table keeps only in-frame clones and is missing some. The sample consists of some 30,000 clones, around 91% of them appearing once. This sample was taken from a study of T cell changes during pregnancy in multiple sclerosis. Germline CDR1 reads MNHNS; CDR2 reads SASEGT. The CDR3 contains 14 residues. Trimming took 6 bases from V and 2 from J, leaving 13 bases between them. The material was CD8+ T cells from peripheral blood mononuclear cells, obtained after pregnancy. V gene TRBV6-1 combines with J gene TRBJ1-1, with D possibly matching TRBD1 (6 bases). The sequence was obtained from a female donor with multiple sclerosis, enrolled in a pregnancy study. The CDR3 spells CASRLTGDNTEAFF. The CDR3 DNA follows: TGTGCCAGCAGATTGACAGGAGACAACACTGAAGCTTTCTTT.